These 2 T cell receptor beta chains share one sample of origin, sequenced in a study of beta chain features in type 1 diabetes. These TCRs are of unknown antigen specificity. The entirety of the isolated RNA underwent reverse transcription, so expressed TCRB transcripts were sequenced. Only in-frame clones appear in the TCRdb table, and some are missing; sequencing was by immunoSEQ multiplex PCR. The sample carries around 160,000 clones, approximately 62% recorded once. The study's findings and limits: Type 1 diabetes patients showed a moderate but significant shortening of TCRB CDR3s in all four CD4+ subsets.

Sequenced material: naive CD4+ T cells from blood. The origin of the receptors is a man younger than 45 with type 1 diabetes.

The V and J genes are TRBV5-4 and TRBJ2-3; D may be TRBD1 (5 bases). The germline CDR1 and CDR2 sequences are SGHNT and YYREEE (reference sequence). The CDR3 extends over 14 amino acids. The V gene lost 5 bases and the J gene lost 4 bases, with 14 bases spanning the gap. DNA of the CDR3: TGTGCCAGCAGGGCTGTAGGGGTTCCAGATACGCAGTATTTT. It codes for CASRAVGVPDTQYF.

The chain is built from TRBV9 and TRBJ1-1; TRBD1 is a possible D gene (5 bases). The CDR3 loop spans 14 amino acids. The germline V gene encodes CDR1 SGDLS and CDR2 YYNGEE. With 4 bases removed from V and 3 bases from J, the gap between germline ends came to 13 bases. The CDR3 loop is CASSPGLSDTEAFF. In nucleotides, the CDR3 is TGTGCCAGCAGCCCGGGACTGTCGGACACTGAAGCTTTCTTT.